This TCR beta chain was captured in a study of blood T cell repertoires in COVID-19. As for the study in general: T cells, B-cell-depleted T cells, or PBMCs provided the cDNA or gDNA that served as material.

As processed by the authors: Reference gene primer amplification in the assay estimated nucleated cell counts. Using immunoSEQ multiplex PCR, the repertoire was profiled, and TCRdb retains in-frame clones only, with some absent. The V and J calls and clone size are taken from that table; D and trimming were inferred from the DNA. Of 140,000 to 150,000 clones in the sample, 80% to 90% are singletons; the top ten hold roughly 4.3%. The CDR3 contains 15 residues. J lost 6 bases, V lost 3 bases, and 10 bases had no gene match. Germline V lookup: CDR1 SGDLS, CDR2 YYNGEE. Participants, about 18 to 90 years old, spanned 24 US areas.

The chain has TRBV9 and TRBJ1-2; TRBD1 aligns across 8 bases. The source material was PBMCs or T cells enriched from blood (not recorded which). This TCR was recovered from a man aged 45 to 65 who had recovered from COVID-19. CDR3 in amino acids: CASSARTGLLDGYTF. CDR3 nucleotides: TGTGCCAGCAGCGCAAGGACAGGGTTATTGGATGGCTACACCTTC.